The source of this TCR beta chain is a study of blood T cell repertoires in COVID-19. For the study at large: T cells, B-cell-depleted T cells, or PBMCs supplied cDNA or gDNA.

The participants were between about 18 and 90 years old and came from roughly 25 US areas. Participants' reported clinical history set cohort assignment. This CDR3 is 15 amino acids long. Germline CDR1 and CDR2: SGHTA and FQGNSA. The ends lost 2 bases at V and 4 bases at J; junction bases unmatched: 8. Using immunoSEQ multiplex PCR, the repertoire was profiled, and TCRdb retains in-frame clones only, with some absent. The table has about 310,000 clones, roughly nine tenths seen once. The chain has TRBV7-2 and TRBJ2-7; 7 bases are shared with TRBD2. The specimen was PBMCs or T cells enriched from blood (not recorded which). The receptor comes from a man aged 60-69 years who had recovered from COVID-19. The CDR3 coding sequence is TGTGCCAGCAGCTTATCCCCACGGGGGGTTTACGAGCAGTACTTC. It translates to CASSLSPRGVYEQYF. Complete variable domain (other parts from reference TRBV7-2 and TRBJ2-7): GAGVSQSPSNKVTEKGKDVELRCDPISGHTALYWYRQSLGQGLEFLIYFQGNSAPDKSGLPSDRFSAERTGGSVSTLTIQRTQQEDSAVYLCASSLSPRGVYEQYFGPGTRLTVT.